The rows below give T cell receptor beta chains drawn from one sample of a study of cytomegalovirus exposure and HLA in healthy donors. Profiling relied on immunoSEQ multiplex PCR, and the TCRdb table lists in-frame clones only, not all of them. The sample lists roughly 180,000 clones; about three quarters were seen once. Sequenced material: PBMCs. These receptors were collected from a man between 18 and 29 years old in good health and CMV-seronegative. Both conserved end residues are part of each CDR3. A D gene is named only where the DNA matches it firmly. A clone size is listed for some rows: how often the clone was seen (once, few, many), or a class if it is expanded.

V gene	J gene	clone size	D gene	CDR3 protein	CDR3 DNA
TRBV7-8	TRBJ1-1	NA	NA	CASSFGGRNTEAFF	TGTGCCAGCAGCTTTGGGGGGAGGAACACTGAAGCTTTCTTT
TRBV6-6	TRBJ2-2	NA	NA	CASSSTGGANTGELFF	TGTGCCAGCAGTTCCACCGGGGGAGCGAACACCGGGGAGCTGTTTTTT
TRBV12-5	TRBJ2-7	once	TRBD1	CASGLGTGHYEQYF	TGTGCTAGTGGTTTGGGGACAGGTCACTACGAGCAGTACTTC
TRBV4-1	TRBJ2-3	once	TRBD2	CASSQGASGRSTDTQYF	TGCGCCAGCAGCCAAGGAGCTAGCGGGAGGAGCACAGATACGCAGTATTTT
TRBV10-2	TRBJ2-2	NA	NA	CASSTVGLTNTGELFF	TGCGCCAGCAGTACGGTGGGGCTAACGAACACCGGGGAGCTGTTTTTT
TRBV2	TRBJ1-1	NA	TRBD1	CASTLTGVTEAFF	TGTGCCAGCACCCTGACAGGGGTGACTGAAGCTTTCTTT
TRBV6-5	TRBJ1-4	NA	TRBD1	CASSYAPGTGYEKLFF	TGTGCCAGCAGTTACGCCCCCGGGACAGGGTATGAAAAACTGTTTTTT
TRBV6-6	TRBJ2-7	few	NA	CASSYSSGFEEQYF	TGTGCCAGCAGTTACTCATCAGGGTTCGAGGAGCAGTACTTC
TRBV7-3	TRBJ2-1	NA	TRBD1	CASSPEGGTGYNEQFF	TGTGCCAGCAGCCCAGAGGGCGGGACAGGCTACAATGAGCAGTTCTTC
TRBV27	TRBJ1-2	NA	TRBD1	CASSATGQGSYTF	TGTGCCAGCAGTGCTACGGGACAGGGGAGCTACACCTTC
TRBV19	TRBJ2-2	few	NA	CASSITSQYKNTGELFF	TGTGCCAGTAGTATTACTAGCCAATACAAAAACACCGGGGAGCTGTTTTTT
TRBV7-9	TRBJ1-2	NA	TRBD1	CASTWDREDYGYTF	TGTGCCAGCACCTGGGACAGGGAGGACTATGGCTACACCTTC
TRBV5-1	TRBJ1-1	NA	NA	CASSSNPPVNTEAFF	TGCGCCAGCAGCTCCAACCCCCCGGTGAACACTGAAGCTTTCTTT
TRBV7-7	TRBJ2-3	NA	TRBD2	CASSTGLVTDTQYF	TGTGCTAGCAGCACGGGACTAGTCACAGATACGCAGTATTTT
TRBV7-9	TRBJ2-1	NA	TRBD2	CASSSGLAENEQFF	TGTGCCAGCAGCTCGGGACTAGCGGAGAATGAGCAGTTCTTC
TRBV27	TRBJ2-7	NA	TRBD2	CASSSWTSGSYEQYF	TGTGCCAGCAGTTCATGGACTAGCGGGAGTTACGAGCAGTACTTC
TRBV13	TRBJ2-5	NA	NA	CASSLGQGGGGGTQYF	TGTGCCAGCAGCTTAGGACAGGGCGGGGGAGGAGGGACCCAGTACTTC
TRBV6-5	TRBJ2-5	NA	NA	CASSLGLAQETQYF	TGTGCCAGCAGTCTCGGACTTGCCCAAGAGACCCAGTACTTC
TRBV7-3	TRBJ1-4	NA	NA	CASSLQGSREKLFF	TGTGCCAGCAGCCTCCAGGGTAGTCGTGAAAAACTGTTTTTT
TRBV7-9	TRBJ1-2	NA	NA	CASSPSTRGWVHGYTF	TGTGCCAGCAGCCCCTCTACAAGGGGTTGGGTTCATGGCTACACCTTC
TRBV27	TRBJ1-1	few	TRBD1	CASSPQTGLATEAFF	TGTGCCAGCAGTCCCCAGACAGGGTTGGCCACTGAAGCTTTCTTT
TRBV4-2	TRBJ2-2	NA	TRBD1	CASSGRTGGIGELFF	TGTGCCAGCAGCGGCCGGACAGGGGGCATCGGGGAGCTGTTTTTT
TRBV9	TRBJ1-2	few	TRBD1	CASSVGGQGNYGYTF	TGTGCCAGCAGCGTGGGGGGACAGGGCAACTATGGCTACACCTTC
TRBV29-1	TRBJ2-3	NA	TRBD2	CSSTTSGRMGTDTQYF	TGCAGCTCAACGACTAGCGGGAGGATGGGCACAGATACGCAGTATTTT
TRBV6-5	TRBJ1-2	NA	TRBD1	CASSYKSQGAVGGYTF	TGTGCCAGCAGTTACAAATCCCAGGGGGCGGTCGGTGGCTACACCTTC
TRBV7-2	TRBJ2-7	NA	TRBD2	CASSPLAGQPYEQYF	TGTGCCAGCAGCCCCCTAGCGGGACAACCCTACGAGCAGTACTTC
TRBV15	TRBJ1-2	NA	NA	CATSRRDSYGYTF	TGTGCCACCAGCAGAAGGGACTCCTATGGCTACACCTTC
TRBV7-7	TRBJ2-5	NA	TRBD2	CASSLSAGTSGETQYF	TGTGCTAGCAGCTTGAGCGCCGGGACTAGCGGGGAGACCCAGTACTTC
TRBV7-9	TRBJ1-1	NA	TRBD1	CASSLTNRGTEAFF	TGTGCCAGCAGCCTCACAAACAGGGGCACTGAAGCTTTCTTT
TRBV6-5	TRBJ2-7	NA	NA	CASSLSQVSYEQYF	TGTGCCAGCAGCCTGAGCCAGGTCTCCTACGAGCAGTACTTC
TRBV27	TRBJ2-7	NA	TRBD1	CASSSRTGSYEQYF	TGTGCCAGCAGTTCGAGGACAGGCTCCTACGAGCAGTACTTC
TRBV7-3	TRBJ2-1	NA	NA	CASSFMTGSSYNEQFF	TGTGCCAGCAGCTTCATGACTGGGAGCTCCTACAATGAGCAGTTCTTC
TRBV6-5	TRBJ1-3	NA	NA	CASRPTRGPGNTIYF	TGTGCCAGCAGGCCCACCAGGGGCCCTGGAAACACCATATATTTT
TRBV5-5	TRBJ2-5	NA	TRBD2	CASSPIAGVETQYF	TGTGCCAGCAGCCCGATAGCGGGAGTGGAGACCCAGTACTTC
TRBV4-2	TRBJ1-5	few	NA	CASSHSGRAQPQHF	TGTGCCAGCAGCCATTCGGGGAGGGCTCAGCCCCAGCATTTT
TRBV10-3	TRBJ2-3	once	TRBD2	CAISGEGTAVSTDTQYF	TGTGCCATCAGTGGGGAGGGGACCGCGGTTAGCACAGATACGCAGTATTTT
TRBV10-3	TRBJ1-2	NA	TRBD1	CAISERGQGADGYTF	TGTGCCATCAGTGAGCGGGGACAGGGGGCAGATGGCTACACCTTC
TRBV2	TRBJ2-1	NA	TRBD1	CASSGGTDSYNEQFF	TGTGCCAGCAGTGGGGGGACAGACTCCTACAATGAGCAGTTCTTC
TRBV27	TRBJ2-1	NA	TRBD2	CAISLRGGYNEQFF	TGTGCCATCTCCCTGCGGGGGGGATACAATGAGCAGTTCTTC
TRBV12-5	TRBJ1-1	NA	TRBD1	CASGLILGRGLDTEAFF	TGTGCTAGTGGTTTGATACTGGGCAGGGGGCTAGACACTGAAGCTTTCTTT
TRBV9	TRBJ1-1	few	NA	CASSGTPGTEAFF	TGTGCCAGCAGCGGAACACCGGGCACTGAAGCTTTCTTT
TRBV11-2	TRBJ2-1	once	TRBD2	CASATVVAGGNEQFF	TGTGCCAGCGCCACCGTGGTAGCGGGAGGTAATGAGCAGTTCTTC
TRBV2	TRBJ1-1	NA	TRBD1	CASSERIGTGNTEAFF	TGTGCCAGCAGTGAACGTATTGGGACAGGGAACACTGAAGCTTTCTTT
TRBV15	TRBJ2-2	NA	NA	CATGPLRSLAGELFF	TGTGCCACCGGCCCCTTAAGGAGCTTGGCCGGGGAGCTGTTTTTT
TRBV7-2	TRBJ1-1	NA	NA	CASSLDRGMNTEAFF	TGTGCCAGCAGCTTAGATCGGGGGATGAACACTGAAGCTTTCTTT
TRBV6-1	TRBJ2-7	NA	TRBD1	CASSEDPGTGSNEQYF	TGTGCCAGCAGTGAAGACCCCGGGACAGGGTCCAACGAGCAGTACTTC
TRBV7-6	TRBJ2-7	NA	NA	CASSFTTGEGYEQYF	TGTGCCAGCAGCTTTACGACAGGGGAGGGGTACGAGCAGTACTTC
TRBV6-5	TRBJ2-7	NA	NA	CASSLTSLLSSYEQYF	TGTGCCAGCAGTTTGACTAGTCTTCTGAGCTCCTACGAGCAGTACTTC
TRBV6-1	TRBJ2-5	NA	TRBD2	CASSGGLAGVNQYF	TGTGCCAGCAGTGGGGGACTAGCGGGGGTCAACCAGTACTTC